This T cell receptor beta chain was identified in a study of CD8 T cells in ankylosing spondylitis. Study-wide findings and caveats: Characteristic, it appeared, of ankylosing spondylitis blood was a TCR beta motif of eight or nine highly homologous variants. Several of the motif variants were reported before in synovial fluid and blood from reactive arthritis.

This clonotype was picked up a small number of times. Antigen: not known. V dropped 3 bases and J dropped 9; count of bases not matched to a gene: 7. The CDR3 consists of 14 residues. Library preparation for TCR beta used quantitative 5'-RACE with molecular barcodes. TCRdb analysed the 5' RACE reads with MiXCR anew, one entry per CDR3 protein. Altogether around 250,000 distinct CDR3 sequences are present, 15% to 20% being singletons, with the ten largest covering less than 35%. This chain joins TRBV12-3 or TRBV12-4 and TRBJ2-1, with TRBD2 identical over 8 bases. Sequencing was carried out using blood, either unsorted or a sorted T cell fraction (not recorded which). The sequence was collected from a male donor with ankylosing spondylitis or in good health (not recorded which). The CDR3 loop reads CASSFAGGMSEQFF. Here the CDR3 DNA reads TGTGCCAGCAGTTTTGCGGGAGGTATGAGTGAGCAGTTCTTC.